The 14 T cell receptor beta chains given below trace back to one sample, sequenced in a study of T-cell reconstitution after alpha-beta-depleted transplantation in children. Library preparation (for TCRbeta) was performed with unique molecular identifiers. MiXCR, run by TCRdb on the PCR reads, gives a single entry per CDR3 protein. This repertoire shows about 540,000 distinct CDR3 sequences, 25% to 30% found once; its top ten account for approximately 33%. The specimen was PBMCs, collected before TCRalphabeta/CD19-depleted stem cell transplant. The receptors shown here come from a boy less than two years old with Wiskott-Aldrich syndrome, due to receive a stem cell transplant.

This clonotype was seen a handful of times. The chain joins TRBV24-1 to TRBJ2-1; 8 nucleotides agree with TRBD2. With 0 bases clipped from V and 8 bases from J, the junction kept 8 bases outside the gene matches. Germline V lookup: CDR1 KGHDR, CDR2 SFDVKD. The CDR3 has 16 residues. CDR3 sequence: CATSDLHSGSRDEQFF. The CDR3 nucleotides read TGTGCCACCAGTGATTTGCACAGCGGGAGTCGGGATGAGCAGTTCTTC.

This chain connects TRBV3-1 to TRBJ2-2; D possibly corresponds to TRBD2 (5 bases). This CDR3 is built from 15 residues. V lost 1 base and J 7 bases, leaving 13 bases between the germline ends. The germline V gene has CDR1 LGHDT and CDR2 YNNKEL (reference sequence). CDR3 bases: TGTGCCAGCAGCCAAGCCCGGACTGAGATCGGGGAGCTGTTTTTT. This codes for CASSQARTEIGELFF.

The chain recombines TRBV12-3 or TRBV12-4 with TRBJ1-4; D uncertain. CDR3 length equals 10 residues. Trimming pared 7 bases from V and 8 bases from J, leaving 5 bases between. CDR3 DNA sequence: TGTGCCAGCAAGGGAGAAAAACTGTTTTTT. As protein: CASKGEKLFF.

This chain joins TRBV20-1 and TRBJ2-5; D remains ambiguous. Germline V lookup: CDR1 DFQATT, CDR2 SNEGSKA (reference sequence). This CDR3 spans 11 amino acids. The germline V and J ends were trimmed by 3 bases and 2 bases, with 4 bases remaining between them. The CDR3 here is CSASLQETQYF. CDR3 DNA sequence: TGCAGTGCTAGCCTGCAAGAGACCCAGTACTTC.

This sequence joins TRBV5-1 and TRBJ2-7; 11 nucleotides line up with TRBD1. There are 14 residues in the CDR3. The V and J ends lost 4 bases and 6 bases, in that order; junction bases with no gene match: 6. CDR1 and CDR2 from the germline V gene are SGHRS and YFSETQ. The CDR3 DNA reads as TGCGCCAGCAGCCGCGGACAGGGGGCGGCCGAGCAGTACTTC. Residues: CASSRGQGAAEQYF.

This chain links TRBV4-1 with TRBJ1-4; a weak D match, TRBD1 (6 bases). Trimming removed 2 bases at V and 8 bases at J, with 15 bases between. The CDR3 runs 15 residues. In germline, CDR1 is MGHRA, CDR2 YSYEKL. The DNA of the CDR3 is TGCGCCAGCAGCCAACTGATTCAGGGGAAGGAAAAACTGTTTTTT. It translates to CASSQLIQGKEKLFF.

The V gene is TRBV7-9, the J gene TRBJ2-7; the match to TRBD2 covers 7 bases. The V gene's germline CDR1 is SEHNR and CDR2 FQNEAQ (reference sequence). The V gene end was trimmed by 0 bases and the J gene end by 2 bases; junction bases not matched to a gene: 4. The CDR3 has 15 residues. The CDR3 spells CASSLAGTITYEQYF. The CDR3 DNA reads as TGTGCCAGCAGCTTAGCCGGGACTATTACCTACGAGCAGTACTTC. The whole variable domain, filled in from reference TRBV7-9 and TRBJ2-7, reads DTGVSQNPRHKITKRGQNVTFRCDPISEHNRLYWYRQTLGQGPEFLTYFQNEAQLEKSRLLSDRFSAERPKGSFSTLEIQRTEQGDSAMYLCASSLAGTITYEQYFGPGTRLTVT.

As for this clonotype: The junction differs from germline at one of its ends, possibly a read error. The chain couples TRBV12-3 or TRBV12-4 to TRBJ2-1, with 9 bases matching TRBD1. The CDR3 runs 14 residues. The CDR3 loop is CAGPGTGSLNERFF. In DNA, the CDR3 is TGTGCCGGTCCCGGGACAGGGTCCCTTAATGAGCGGTTCTTC.

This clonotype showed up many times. As DNA, the CDR3 is TGTGCCACCAGCAGAGTCGCCGGGGAGCTGTTTTTT. Translating it yields CATSRVAGELFF. The V call is TRBV15, the J call TRBJ2-2; D not resolved. The CDR3 consists of 12 residues. The V gene lost 1 base and the J gene lost 6 bases, with 3 bases spanning the gap. The V gene's germline CDR1 is LNHNV and CDR2 YYDKDF (reference sequence).

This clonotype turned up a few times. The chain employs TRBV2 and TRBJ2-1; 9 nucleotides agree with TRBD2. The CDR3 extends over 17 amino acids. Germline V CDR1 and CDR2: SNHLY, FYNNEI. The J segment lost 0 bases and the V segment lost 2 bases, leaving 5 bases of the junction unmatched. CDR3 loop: CASSEFATSGSYNEQFF. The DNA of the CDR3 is TGTGCCAGCAGTGAATTCGCGACTAGCGGCTCCTACAATGAGCAGTTCTTC.

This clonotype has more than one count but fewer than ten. The CDR3 DNA reads TGTGCCAGCAGTTACATCTCGGGGACAGCCAGGGAAGCTTTCTTT. Protein sequence: CASSYISGTAREAFF. The chain recombines TRBV6-5 with TRBJ1-1; TRBD1 matches 7 bases. Per germline, CDR1 MNHEY and CDR2 SVGAGI. With V trimmed by 2 bases and J by 8 bases, 11 bases remained unmatched. CDR3 size: 15 residues.

DNA of the CDR3: TGTGCCAGCAAGATTAGGGTAGGAGAGACCCAGTACTTC. Translating it yields CASKIRVGETQYF. V gene TRBV2 combines with J gene TRBJ2-5, with D uncertain. CDR1 and CDR2 (germline): SNHLY, FYNNEI. The germline V and J ends were trimmed by 7 bases and 4 bases, with 13 bases remaining between them. This CDR3 contains 13 residues. Based on the CDR3 plus reference TRBV2 and TRBJ2-5, the full variable domain is EPEVTQTPSHQVTQMGQEVILRCVPISNHLYFYWYRQILGQKVEFLVSFYNNEISEKSEIFDDQFSVERPDGSNFTLKIRSTKLEDSAMYFCASKIRVGETQYFGPGTRLLVL.

CDR3 coding DNA: TGTGCCAGCACCAGAAATAGCTTGAACACTGAAGCTTTCTTT. Residues: CASTRNSLNTEAFF. The rearrangement uses TRBV7-2 and TRBJ1-1; D is unclear. Germline V lookup: CDR1 SGHTA, CDR2 FQGNSA. The CDR3 is made up of 14 amino acids. V was cut by 7 bases and J by 0 bases, with 12 bases left in between. Full variable domain (missing parts from reference TRBV7-2 and TRBJ1-1): GAGVSQSPSNKVTEKGKDVELRCDPISGHTALYWYRQSLGQGLEFLIYFQGNSAPDKSGLPSDRFSAERTGGSVSTLTIQRTQQEDSAVYLCASTRNSLNTEAFFGQGTRLTVV.

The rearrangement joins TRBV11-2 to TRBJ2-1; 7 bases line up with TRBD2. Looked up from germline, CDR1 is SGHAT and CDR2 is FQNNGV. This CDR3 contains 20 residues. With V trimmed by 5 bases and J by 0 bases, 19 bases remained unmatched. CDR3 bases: TGTGCCAGCAGCCCCCCGAGCGGGACCTCTCTCCCAAGCTCCTACAATGAGCAGTTCTTC. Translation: CASSPPSGTSLPSSYNEQFF. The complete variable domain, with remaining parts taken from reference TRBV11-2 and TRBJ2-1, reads EAGVAQSPRYKIIEKRQSVAFWCNPISGHATLYWYQQILGQGPKLLIQFQNNGVVDDSQLPKDRFSAERLKGVDSTLKIQPAKLEDSAVYLCASSPPSGTSLPSSYNEQFFGPGTRLTVL.